This TCR beta chain comes out of a study of T cell repertoires in cytomegalovirus infection. Study details: Recently identified HLA-C-restricted CMV epitopes and well-studied HLA-B-restricted CMV epitopes were used by the study. In public TCR beta signatures, there were indications of both CMV infection and matching HLA type.

Study-wide results and caveats: Identification of carriers of CMV plus the relevant HLA was performed using cumulative public TCR beta family frequency. CMV-specific TCR beta clonotypes restricted by HLA-C dominated the ex vivo response.

To note about this clonotype: Antigen specificity is unknown.

The CDR3 runs 15 residues. The germline CDR1 and CDR2 sequences are PRHDT and FYEKMQ (reference sequence). Losses at the gene ends were 5 bases for V and 4 bases for J; bases not matched to a gene: 6. TCRdb re-derived calls from the reads in MiXCR, one entry per CDR3 protein. The repertoire holds approximately 120,000 distinct CDR3 sequences, with about 28% as singletons. The sequencing used CD8+ T cells from cultured PBMCs, collected from culture after CMV antigen stimulation. This chain joins TRBV13 and TRBJ2-3; 10 nucleotides line up with TRBD2. This clonotype was sampled from a human donor in good health (CMV status not recorded). Some clones in this sample may be carry-over from other donors' samples. The CDR3 loop is CASSPVAGGPDTQYF. The CDR3 coding sequence is TGTGCCAGCAGCCCGGTAGCGGGGGGCCCAGATACGCAGTATTTT. The full variable domain, with the rest looked up from reference TRBV13 and TRBJ2-3, is AAGVIQSPRHLIKEKRETATLKCYPIPRHDTVYWYQQGPGQDPQFLISFYEKMQSDKGSIPDRFSAQQFSDYHSELNMSSLELGDSALYFCASSPVAGGPDTQYFGPGTRLTVL.